Reported below is one T cell receptor beta chain. The sample holds one count of this clone. It lacks a known antigen. Base qualities are missing; no much larger clone stands one base away. This sample stems from a study of blood T cell repertoires in COVID-19 (dated by TCRdb to 2019 to 2021). Study-level background: Samples covering the acute and convalescent phases of COVID-19 were provided by collaborators in the United States, Italy and Spain. The material from the prospective study consisted of cDNA or gDNA derived from T cells, B-cell-depleted T cells, or PBMCs. The dataset comprised deeply sampled blood TCRbeta repertoires from subjects exposed to, actively infected with, or recovered from COVID-19. The repertoires were released in a freely available public database meant as a resource for research on the immune response to SARS-CoV-2. The samples were drawn from two sources: the first 160 participants of the ongoing ImmuneRACE study, and 1,000 to 1,500 subjects contributed by 6 global collaborators. The sample metadata nearly always contained a de-identified subject ID, COVID-19 status, age in years and sex. Where available, HLA class I and class II types were taken from metadata supplied by the sample provider and were not determined by assay-based typing.

Results the study describes overall, beyond this receptor: Clinical and demographic metadata were provided uncurated, with the amount varying by source and participant.

TCRbeta CDR3 regions were amplified from genomic DNA by means of the immunoSEQ Assay, a bias-controlled multiplex PCR. Per the source publication's procedure: The number of nucleated cells in each sample was estimated by amplification of reference gene primers within the assay. Sequence reads were collapsed and filtered to measure the absolute abundance of every unique TCRbeta CDR3 rearrangement. For each sample, productive Simpson clonality was calculated as the square root of Simpson's diversity index over productive rearrangements. Entries here come from immuneACCESS through TCRdb and include only in-frame sequences with V and J called. Some clones fail to appear in such tables; in the studies checked, an unresolved V gene covers under half of the shortfall, and the cause of the remainder is unknown. For V, J and clone size, that table is used; D and trimming come from the DNA. In this sample the table shows some 150,000 clones, about 85% of which occur a single time. Of the sample, less than 3.5% is held by the ten largest clones.

Relative to germline, V is missing 6 bases and J is missing 6 bases, with 7 bases of the junction outside any gene match. Including cysteine and phenylalanine, the CDR3 has 14 amino acids. The only DNA kept is the CDR3, 42 bases in frame from the first base. CDR1 and CDR2, looked up from the germline V gene, are MNHEY and SVGAGI. The collaborating institutions used their own protocols to collect whole blood in K2EDTA tubes. For TCRbeta analysis, collaborators shipped samples in one of three forms: frozen whole blood, isolated PBMCs, or DNA extracted from either of those sample types. This TCR came from a human donor with acute or convalescent COVID-19. The donor label of this sample is uncertain. The chain uses TRBV6-5 and TRBJ2-1; TRBD1 fits 8 bases in the junction. The sequenced material came from peripheral blood. Here the CDR3 is given as CASRRTGYSNEQFF. The DNA sequence reads TGTGCCAGCAGACGGACAGGGTACAGCAATGAGCAGTTCTTC.